This is a list of T cell receptor beta chains from one sample in a study of cytomegalovirus exposure and HLA in healthy donors. The data were produced by immunoSEQ multiplex PCR, yet TCRdb's version contains in-frame clones alone and is incomplete. Of some 150,000 clones in the sample, roughly four fifths were seen once. Sequenced material: PBMCs. Receptor source: a young man in good health and CMV-seropositive. The CDR3 runs from the conserved cysteine through the conserved F or W. A D gene is named only where the DNA matches it firmly. Clone size is shown for a subset of rows, as once, few, many or a class of expanded clone.

- | - | TRBJ2-5 | TRBV30 | CAWSRKGETQYF | TGTGCCTGGAGTAGGAAGGGGGAGACCCAGTACTTC
TRBD1 | - | TRBJ1-1 | TRBV5-1 | CASSLWTGQNTEAFF | TGCGCCAGCAGTTTGTGGACAGGCCAGAACACTGAAGCTTTCTTT
TRBD1 | - | TRBJ1-2 | TRBV12-5 | CASGLVRDQGANYGYTF | TGTGCTAGTGGTTTGGTACGGGATCAGGGGGCCAACTATGGCTACACCTTC
TRBD1 | - | TRBJ2-7 | TRBV6-5 | CASSYLRGTGEDEQYF | TGTGCCAGCAGTTACCTCCGAGGGACAGGGGAAGACGAGCAGTACTTC
TRBD2 | few | TRBJ2-7 | TRBV6-1 | CAIEREVPYEQYF | TGTGCCATCGAGCGGGAGGTGCCGTACGAGCAGTACTTC
TRBD2 | - | TRBJ2-7 | TRBV6-5 | CASSYSAASGSYEQYF | TGTGCCAGCAGTTACTCAGCCGCTAGCGGCTCCTACGAGCAGTACTTC
- | - | TRBJ1-1 | TRBV6-1 | CASSEEGRAWDMNTEAFF | TGTGCCAGCAGTGAAGAAGGCAGGGCATGGGACATGAACACTGAAGCTTTCTTT
- | - | TRBJ2-1 | TRBV19 | CASSILGLANEQFF | TGTGCCAGTAGTATATTAGGGCTAGCTAATGAGCAGTTCTTC
TRBD2 | - | TRBJ2-2 | TRBV25-1 | CASTPRLAEHTGELFF | TGTGCCAGCACCCCTAGACTAGCGGAGCACACCGGGGAGCTGTTTTTT
- | once | TRBJ1-5 | TRBV19 | CASMRSVTQPQHF | TGTGCCAGTATGAGGTCGGTTACTCAGCCCCAGCATTTT
- | - | TRBJ1-4 | TRBV18 | CASSAGPNRLFF | TGTGCCAGCTCCGCGGGACCGAACAGACTGTTTTTT
TRBD2 | few | TRBJ2-5 | TRBV27 | CASCAASGIQETQYF | TGTGCCAGCTGTGCGGCTAGCGGGATCCAAGAGACCCAGTACTTC
- | few | TRBJ2-2 | TRBV27 | CASRLTGYTGELFF | TGTGCCAGCAGGCTAACAGGGTATACCGGGGAGCTGTTTTTT
TRBD2 | - | TRBJ2-7 | TRBV5-1 | CASSRLAGGRTEQYF | TGCGCCAGCAGCAGATTAGCGGGAGGGAGAACGGAGCAGTACTTC
- | - | TRBJ1-1 | TRBV5-6 | CASSLVGGEAFF | TGTGCCAGCAGCTTAGTTGGGGGGGAAGCTTTCTTT
TRBD2 | - | TRBJ2-5 | TRBV11-2 | CASSKRLQREETQYF | TGTGCCAGCAGCAAGAGACTACAGCGGGAGGAGACCCAGTACTTC
TRBD1 | - | TRBJ1-2 | TRBV9 | CASSDPGTAYGYTF | TGTGCCAGCAGTGACCCCGGGACAGCCTATGGCTACACCTTC
- | - | TRBJ1-3 | TRBV6-1 | CASGPGYTIYF | TGTGCCAGCGGCCCCGGGTACACCATATATTTT
TRBD2 | - | TRBJ2-1 | TRBV10-3 | CATRRLAGEENEQFF | TGTGCCACTCGTAGACTAGCGGGAGAGGAAAATGAGCAGTTCTTC
- | - | TRBJ1-4 | TRBV7-2 | CASSFTELNEKLFF | TGTGCCAGCAGCTTTACCGAGCTTAATGAAAAACTGTTTTTT
TRBD1 | - | TRBJ1-5 | TRBV7-9 | CASSLGTGSFRQPQHF | TGTGCCAGCAGCTTGGGGACAGGGAGCTTCCGCCAGCCCCAGCATTTT
- | - | TRBJ2-5 | TRBV2 | CASSELEETQYF | TGTGCCAGCAGTGAGTTAGAGGAGACCCAGTACTTC
TRBD1 | - | TRBJ1-2 | TRBV6-5 | CASRKSGTAYGYTF | TGTGCCAGCAGGAAATCCGGGACAGCCTATGGCTACACCTTC